This T cell receptor (beta chain) was sequenced in a study of early stage breast cancer tumors. The method was immunoSEQ multiplex PCR; TCRdb's version includes in-frame clones alone and lacks a portion of them. The sample holds under 20,000 clones; 83% are singletons and the top ten take roughly 1.8%. CDR3 length: 16 residues. From germline, CDR1 is LNHDA and CDR2 SQIVND (reference sequence). V lost 7 bases and J lost 0, with 16 bases in between. The sequenced sample was blood. The sequence was collected from a person between 70 and 80 years old with breast cancer. The genes are TRBV19 and TRBJ2-4, with D maybe TRBD1 (5 bases). Written as DNA, the CDR3 is TGTGCCAGTAAGCAAAGGACAACCCTAGCCAAAAACATTCAGTACTTC. It is translated as CASKQRTTLAKNIQYF.